Each of the 15 T cell receptor beta chains below was sequenced from the same sample in a study of liver allograft versus peripheral blood T cells. Whole-study context: Peripheral blood of the recipients supplied T cell receptor repertoires that were compared with those in transplanted livers.

TCRdb passed the reads through MiXCR, listing each CDR3 protein once. In the table there are 3,500 to 4,000 distinct CDR3 sequences, more than 13% of which are singletons. The origin of the receptors is a human patient who had a liver transplant. Some T cells may be transferred from the graft donor.

V gene TRBV2 combines with J gene TRBJ1-5; D may be TRBD1 (5 bases). V was clipped by 2 bases and J by 1 base, with 18 bases between them. Germline CDR1 reads SNHLY; CDR2 reads FYNNEI. The CDR3 sequence is 18 residues long. CDR3 coding DNA: TGTGCCAGCAGTGAAAGGTCACACCCGGGGGGGAGCAATCAGCCCCAGCATTTT. Translating gives CASSERSHPGGSNQPQHF.

This clonotype was seen repeatedly, ten times or more. V and J are TRBV20-1 and TRBJ1-1; 12 bases align to TRBD1. The junction had 12 bases not matched to a gene; V was cut back by 1 base and J by 0 bases. This CDR3 comprises 19 residues. Germline assignment: CDR1 DFQATT and CDR2 SNEGSKA (reference sequence). The CDR3 region has the DNA TGCAGTGCTAGAGTCCGGGACAGGGGGCGAGTTGCAATGAACACTGAAGCTTTCTTT. Protein: CSARVRDRGRVAMNTEAFF.

The rearrangement links TRBV9 to TRBJ2-1, with D unresolved. Germline V gives CDR1 SGDLS, CDR2 YYNGEE. V lost 0 bases, J lost 8 bases, and 15 bases lay in between. There are 15 residues in the CDR3. The DNA of the CDR3 is TGTGCCAGCAGCGTAGGACCCCTAACGGGCTATGAGCAGTTCTTC. Amino acid sequence: CASSVGPLTGYEQFF.

By proportion, this clonotype is hyperexpanded. CDR3 sequence reads: CASSQGLVPGWEKLFF. Here the CDR3 DNA reads TGTGCCAGCAGCCAAGGTTTGGTCCCGGGTTGGGAAAAACTGTTTTTT. This chain uses TRBV14 with TRBJ1-4; no definite D call. The CDR3 is 16 residues long. V was clipped by 1 base and J by 8 bases, with 17 bases between them. CDR1 is SGHDN, CDR2 FVKESK, per germline. The full variable domain, in which reference TRBV14 and TRBJ1-4 provide the parts outside the CDR3, is EAGVTQFPSHSVIEKGQTVTLRCDPISGHDNLYWYRRVMGKEIKFLLHFVKESKQDESGMPNNRFLAERTGGTYSTLKVQPAELEDSGVYFCASSQGLVPGWEKLFFGSGTQLSVL.

This clonotype is medium-sized in the sample. V is TRBV5-6 and J is TRBJ2-7; TRBD1 matches 7 bases. Germline values: CDR1 SGHDT, CDR2 YYEEEE. J lost 5 bases, V lost 0 bases, and 5 bases had no gene match. This CDR3 region has 14 residues. Here the CDR3 reads CASSLGDRVNEQYF. The CDR3 bases are TGTGCCAGCAGCTTGGGAGACAGGGTGAACGAGCAGTACTTC.

By share, this clonotype counts as medium-sized. The rearrangement links TRBV19 to TRBJ2-7; 7 bases align to TRBD2. Trimming at V came to 3 bases and at J to 1 base, leaving 3 bases not matched to a gene. The CDR3 is 14 residues long. Germline-derived CDR1 and CDR2 are LNHDA and SQIVND (reference sequence). The CDR3 DNA reads as TGTGCCAGTAGTATGGGCGGGGGTTCCTACGAGCAGTACTTC. This translates into CASSMGGGSYEQYF.

This clonotype was counted once. This may be a read error: a much more frequent sequence differs by one nucleotide. This chain connects TRBV11-1 to TRBJ2-7, with unresolved D. The CDR3 sequence is 13 residues long. CDR1 and CDR2 (germline): SGHAT, FQDESV (reference sequence). CDR3: CAGSLVSNYEQYF. The DNA of the CDR3 is TGTGCCGGCAGCTTAGTGTCCAACTACGAGCAGTACTTC. Using reference TRBV11-1 and TRBJ2-7 for the parts outside the CDR3, the full variable domain is EAEVAQSPRYKITEKSQAVAFWCDPISGHATLYWYRQILGQGPELLVQFQDESVVDDSQLPKDRFSAERLKGVDSTLKIQPAELGDSAMYLCAGSLVSNYEQYFGPGTRLTVT.

The chain uses TRBV5-4 and TRBJ2-7; TRBD2 is a possible D gene (7 bases). Trimming left V 1 base short and J 4 bases short, with 15 bases between. The CDR3 is made up of 15 amino acids. Germline CDR1 SGHNT, CDR2 YYREEE (reference sequence). CDR3 nucleotide sequence: TGTGCCAGCAGCTTGTCGGGCGGGGGCCCATACGAGCAGTACTTC. This gives the protein CASSLSGGGPYEQYF.

By its share, this clonotype is medium-sized. The chain has TRBV11-2 and TRBJ1-5; D might be TRBD1 (6 bases). Trimming stripped 1 base from V and 3 bases from J, with 16 bases between. The germline gives CDR1 SGHAT, CDR2 FQNNGV. The CDR3 sequence is 17 residues long. CDR3 nucleotides: TGTGCCAGCAGCTTAGGGTGGGGGTACAGGGACAATCAGCCCCAGCATTTT. Translating it yields CASSLGWGYRDNQPQHF.

In its sample, this clonotype ranks as medium-sized. The chain combines TRBV28 with TRBJ2-7, with a possible D match to TRBD1 (5 bases). This CDR3 is 13 amino acids long. Germline V gene lookup returns CDR1 MDHEN and CDR2 SYDVKM. V lost 5 bases to trimming and J lost 1 base, with 9 bases between them. CDR3 region: CASSSQGSYEQYF. The CDR3, as DNA: TGTGCCAGCAGTAGTCAGGGTTCCTACGAGCAGTACTTC.

This clonotype is judged medium-sized. The V and J genes are TRBV6-2 or TRBV6-3 and TRBJ2-7, with TRBD2 identical over 15 bases. The CDR3 sequence is 14 residues long. V lost 5 bases, J lost 5 bases, and 1 base stayed unmatched. Germline V gene data show CDR1 as MNHEY and CDR2 as SVGEGT. The CDR3 sequence: CASSGLAGGNEQYF. The CDR3, as DNA: TGTGCCAGCAGTGGACTAGCGGGAGGGAACGAGCAGTACTTC.

The V and J genes are TRBV20-1 and TRBJ1-2, with 7 nucleotides matching TRBD1. In germline, CDR1 is DFQATT, CDR2 SNEGSKA (reference sequence). CDR3 length: 10 residues. V shed 6 bases and J 8 bases; nucleotides not matched to a gene: 3. CDR3 nucleotides: TGCAGTGCCCCGACAGGGGGCTACACCTTC. It is translated as CSAPTGGYTF.

This clonotype is labeled medium-sized (0.01 to 0.1%). The chain links TRBV28 to TRBJ1-1; perhaps TRBD1 as D (5 bases). Germline CDR1 reads MDHEN; CDR2 reads SYDVKM. V lost 2 bases to trimming and J lost 1 base, with 8 bases between them. CDR3 length: 14 residues. CDR3 in amino acids: CASSLRGWNTEAFF. The DNA of the CDR3 is TGTGCCAGCAGTTTAAGGGGCTGGAACACTGAAGCTTTCTTT.

This clonotype is termed medium-sized. The chain carries TRBV12-3 or TRBV12-4 and TRBJ2-2; 7 bases fit TRBD1. CDR3 size: 18 residues. The J segment lost 2 bases and the V segment lost 4 bases, leaving 13 bases of the junction unmatched. The CDR3 here is CASSSAHLGTENTGELFF. CDR3 sequence (DNA): TGTGCCAGCAGTTCCGCCCACCTGGGGACAGAAAACACCGGGGAGCTGTTTTTT.

This clonotype counts as medium-sized. The J gene is TRBJ2-7, the V gene TRBV27; 9 bases fit TRBD1. This CDR3 comprises 15 residues. The germline V gene encodes CDR1 MNHEY and CDR2 SMNVEV (reference sequence). J gave up 5 bases and V 5 bases, and 10 bases lay outside the gene matches. The CDR3 protein is CASSLIGTGQNEQYF. The CDR3 nucleotides read TGTGCCAGCAGTCTGATTGGGACAGGGCAGAACGAGCAGTACTTC.